One sample yielded the 31 T cell receptor beta chains listed below, sequenced in a study of neoadjuvant anti-PD-1 for oral cavity cancer. Sequencing was performed with immunoSEQ multiplex PCR; in TCRdb, only in-frame clones are kept and a portion is missing. This table has 5,500 to 7,500 clones, around 74% appearing once. The sequences come from PBMCs, collected before nivolumab (anti-PD-1) treatment. The receptors come from a person aged 40-85 years with oral cavity squamous cell carcinoma.

This clone was observed a handful of times. This chain uses TRBV10-2 with TRBJ1-2; D might be TRBD1 (6 bases). Looked up from germline, CDR1 is WSHSY and CDR2 is SAAADI. V was trimmed by 0 bases and J by 8 bases, leaving 10 bases between them. The CDR3 has 13 amino acids. As DNA, the CDR3 is TGCGCCAGCAGTGAGTCGAGGGGGGGCGGCTACACCTTC. It encodes CASSESRGGGYTF.

In its sample, this clone was seen once. The chain links TRBV11-2 to TRBJ2-7, with a tentative D call TRBD2 (6 bases). This CDR3 region has 15 residues. Germline CDR1 is SGHAT and CDR2 is FQNNGV. The V gene lost 1 base and the J gene lost 4 bases, with 14 bases spanning the gap. CDR3 loop: CASSLVRERVYEQYF. The CDR3 DNA sequence: TGTGCCAGCAGCTTAGTCAGAGAGCGGGTGTACGAGCAGTACTTC.

The V gene is TRBV7-2, the J gene TRBJ1-5, with TRBD1 matching over 7 bases. J gave up 0 bases and V 3 bases, and 2 bases lay outside the gene matches. CDR1 and CDR2 (germline): SGHTA, FQGNSA. The CDR3 is 15 amino acids. The CDR3 DNA sequence: TGTGCCAGCAGCTTGACAGGGCTTAGCAATCAGCCCCAGCATTTT. It translates to CASSLTGLSNQPQHF.

The chain joins TRBV21-1 to TRBJ2-3; the table's D call of TRBD1 was not tested on the DNA. TRBV21-1 counts as a pseudogene. The CDR3 totals 16 residues. The DNA of the CDR3 is TGTGCCAGCAGCACCTTTGGACAGGGAAAGGCAGATACGCAGTATTTT. Residues: CASSTFGQGKADTQYF.

This clone showed up just a few times. This rearrangement joins TRBV2 to TRBJ2-2, with TRBD1 identical over 7 bases. This CDR3 is built from 15 residues. V trimming: 5 bases; J trimming: 2 bases; junction bases outside the gene matches: 5. The V gene's germline CDR1 is SNHLY and CDR2 FYNNEI. The CDR3 loop is CASSFDRDNTGELFF. CDR3 nucleotide sequence: TGTGCCAGCAGTTTTGACAGGGATAACACCGGGGAGCTGTTTTTT.

The chain joins TRBV9 to TRBJ1-3; D may be TRBD1 (5 bases). CDR3 length: 12 residues. Germline loops: CDR1 SGDLS, CDR2 YYNGEE. Trimming stripped 0 bases from V and 9 bases from J, with 7 bases between. Here the CDR3 reads CASSVAGTTIYF. DNA for the CDR3: TGTGCCAGCAGCGTAGCTGGGACCACCATATATTTT.

The chain recombines TRBV19 with TRBJ2-2, with 7 bases that match TRBD1. The germline CDR1 and CDR2 sequences are LNHDA and SQIVND (reference sequence). The V and J ends lost 9 bases and 1 base, in that order; junction bases with no gene match: 5. This CDR3 region has 14 residues. CDR3: CASGQVRNTGELFF. The CDR3 DNA is TGTGCCAGCGGACAGGTCCGGAACACCGGGGAGCTGTTTTTT.

The V gene is TRBV27, the J gene TRBJ2-5, with 8 bases aligning to TRBD2. V trimming: 2 bases; J trimming: 2 bases; junction bases outside the gene matches: 10. CDR1 MNHEY and CDR2 SMNVEV come from the germline V gene (reference sequence). The CDR3 loop spans 17 amino acids. The CDR3 DNA reads as TGTGCCAGCAGTTTAAGGTCCCAGCGGGGGTATCAAGAGACCCAGTACTTC. It specifies CASSLRSQRGYQETQYF.

This chain connects TRBV11-2 to TRBJ2-5; no definite D call. The CDR3 sequence is 13 residues long. The germline V gene has CDR1 SGHAT and CDR2 FQNNGV. V shed 5 bases and J shed 1 base, with 8 bases lying between them. The CDR3 here is CASSRQFQETQYF. The CDR3 DNA reads as TGTGCCAGCAGCCGACAATTCCAAGAGACCCAGTACTTC.

The rearrangement links TRBV9 to TRBJ2-4; 9 bases match TRBD1. V trimming: 4 bases; J trimming: 7 bases; junction bases outside the gene matches: 6. There are 14 residues in the CDR3. Germline assignment: CDR1 SGDLS and CDR2 YYNGEE. CDR3 in DNA: TGTGCCAGCAGCCCCGAACAGGGGGCTAACATTCAGTACTTC. Translation gives CASSPEQGANIQYF.

The chain joins TRBV2 to TRBJ2-6, with TRBD1 matching over 7 bases. The CDR3 extends over 15 amino acids. In germline, CDR1 is SNHLY, CDR2 FYNNEI. V was pared by 4 bases and J by 1 base, with 1 base of the junction left unmatched. CDR3: CASSGQGSGANVLTF. For the CDR3, the DNA is TGTGCCAGCAGTGGACAGGGATCTGGGGCCAACGTCCTGACTTTC.

The rearrangement links TRBV6-1 to TRBJ2-2; no clear D gene. The germline V and J ends were trimmed by 7 bases and 7 bases, with 4 bases remaining between them. The CDR3 has 10 amino acids. Germline assignment: CDR1 MNHNS and CDR2 SASEGT. The CDR3: CASKGGELFF. CDR3 nucleotide sequence: TGTGCCAGCAAGGGCGGGGAGCTGTTTTTT.

The chain combines TRBV4-3 with TRBJ1-1; 8 bases agree with TRBD1. The CDR3 spans 13 residues. J gave up 8 bases and V 1 base, and 3 bases lay outside the gene matches. Germline loops: CDR1 LGHNA, CDR2 YSLEER. The CDR3 bases are TGCGCCAGCAGCCAAGGGACAGGGCTGGAAGCTTTCTTT. This gives the protein CASSQGTGLEAFF.

The sample holds a few counts of this clone. This sequence joins TRBV27 and TRBJ2-1; D call uncertain. CDR1 is MNHEY, CDR2 SMNVEV, per germline (reference sequence). This CDR3 region has 14 residues. The V end was cut by 0 bases, the J end by 4 bases, with 7 bases between. CDR3 protein: CASSLSWGYNEQFF. The CDR3 region has the DNA TGTGCCAGCAGTTTATCCTGGGGTTACAATGAGCAGTTCTTC.

V gene TRBV19 combines with J gene TRBJ2-2, with no clear D. V was clipped by 3 bases and J by 0 bases, with 8 bases between them. Germline V gene sequence: CDR1 LNHDA, CDR2 SQIVND (reference sequence). The CDR3 runs 15 residues. CDR3 nucleotides: TGTGCCAGTAGTATGTTCATTACGAACACCGGGGAGCTGTTTTTT. It is translated as CASSMFITNTGELFF.

This rearrangement joins TRBV5-1 to TRBJ2-5; D gene uncertain. Germline lookup yields CDR1 SGHRS and CDR2 YFSETQ. The V end was cut by 6 bases, the J end by 5 bases, with 11 bases between. The CDR3 runs to 12 residues. The CDR3 region is CASTQEGETQYF. For the CDR3, the DNA is TGCGCCAGCACCCAAGAAGGGGAGACCCAGTACTTC.

V gene TRBV4-1 combines with J gene TRBJ1-1; D is unclear. Trimming shortened V by 0 bases and J by 0 bases, and 8 bases separated the two germline ends. Looked up from germline, CDR1 is MGHRA and CDR2 is YSYEKL. The CDR3 runs to 15 residues. DNA for the CDR3: TGCGCCAGCAGCCAAGACCGGGGAGTGAACACTGAAGCTTTCTTT. It specifies CASSQDRGVNTEAFF.

V gene TRBV10-3 combines with J gene TRBJ2-1; 10 bases fit TRBD2. V dropped 2 bases and J dropped 0; count of bases not matched to a gene: 1. Germline lookup yields CDR1 ENHRY and CDR2 SYGVKD. The length of the CDR3 is 16 residues. The CDR3 sequence: CAISEPSGGSYNEQFF. The CDR3 coding sequence is TGTGCCATCAGTGAGCCTAGCGGGGGCTCCTACAATGAGCAGTTCTTC.

This chain joins TRBV29-1 and TRBJ2-3, with 9 bases matching TRBD1. The CDR3 spans 16 residues. V gave up 6 bases and J gave up 3 bases; unmatched junction bases: 13. Germline loops: CDR1 SQVTM, CDR2 ANQGSEA. CDR3 coding DNA: TGCAGCGTAACCGGGACAGGGTTTTGGGGGACAGATACGCAGTATTTT. Protein product: CSVTGTGFWGTDTQYF.

The rearrangement uses TRBV2 and TRBJ1-2, with D uncertain. CDR1 is SNHLY, CDR2 FYNNEI, per germline. Trimming removed 5 bases at V and 3 bases at J, with 13 bases between. This CDR3 spans 14 amino acids. For the CDR3, the DNA is TGTGCCAGCAGTTTGTCCCCAGCAGACTATGGCTACACCTTC. Its translation: CASSLSPADYGYTF.

The chain is built from TRBV4-3 and TRBJ1-2; D gene ambiguous. This CDR3 region has 16 residues. Looked up from germline, CDR1 is LGHNA and CDR2 is YSLEER. V gave up 0 bases and J gave up 4 bases, with 15 bases separating them. The CDR3 spells CASSQDYPENLYGYTF. CDR3 nucleotide sequence: TGCGCCAGCAGCCAAGATTATCCGGAGAACCTCTATGGCTACACCTTC.

The chain uses TRBV10-3 and TRBJ2-7; D perhaps matches TRBD2 (6 bases). V was clipped by 7 bases and J by 9 bases, with 19 bases between them. Per germline, CDR1 ENHRY and CDR2 SYGVKD. The CDR3 consists of 13 residues. The CDR3 here is CAITAGLSKLQYF. CDR3 bases: TGTGCCATCACCGCAGGACTATCGAAGTTGCAGTACTTC.

The chain uses TRBV5-1 and TRBJ2-7; no clear D gene. The CDR3 is 11 residues long. V was cut by 4 bases and J by 3 bases, with 5 bases left in between. CDR1 and CDR2 from the germline V gene are SGHRS and YFSETQ. CDR3 nucleotides: TGCGCCAGCAGCGCGGACTACGAGCAGTACTTC. It encodes CASSADYEQYF.

This chain joins TRBV15 and TRBJ2-3, with D unresolved. CDR1 LNHNV and CDR2 YYDKDF come from the germline V gene (reference sequence). The CDR3 length is 15 residues. Deletions cut 0 bases from V and 2 bases from J, with 9 bases between. For the CDR3, the DNA is TGTGCCACCAGCAGAGATAAAAGGACCACAGATACGCAGTATTTT. Its protein is CATSRDKRTTDTQYF.

V usage is TRBV5-6 and J usage is TRBJ2-7, with 10 bases lining up with TRBD1. J was trimmed by 3 bases and V by 0 bases; bases with no gene match: 6. The CDR3 is made up of 16 amino acids. Germline CDR1 and CDR2: SGHDT and YYEEEE. The CDR3 spells CASSLARTGGVYEQYF. The DNA for the CDR3 is TGTGCCAGCAGCTTGGCGAGGACAGGGGGTGTCTACGAGCAGTACTTC.

CDR3 sequence reads: CASSFLGRTYEQYF. The CDR3 region has the DNA TGTGCCAGCAGCTTTTTGGGGAGGACCTACGAGCAGTACTTC. This sequence joins TRBV11-1 and TRBJ2-7, with D possibly matching TRBD2 (6 bases). Germline V lookup: CDR1 SGHAT, CDR2 FQDESV (reference sequence). The CDR3 is 14 amino acids. Trimming shortened V by 3 bases and J by 2 bases, and 11 bases separated the two germline ends.

The chain carries TRBV6-5 and TRBJ1-5; D not certain. This CDR3 has 15 residues. The germline V gene has CDR1 MNHEY and CDR2 SVGAGI. Trimming cost V 0 bases and J 3 bases, with 9 bases left between them. DNA of the CDR3: TGTGCCAGCAGTTACTCGGGCGTAACCAATCAGCCCCAGCATTTT. It encodes CASSYSGVTNQPQHF.

The J gene is TRBJ1-1, the V gene TRBV11-2; maybe TRBD1 (6 bases). CDR3 length: 14 residues. Trimming removed 5 bases from V and 4 bases from J, with 14 bases in between. Per the germline V gene, CDR1 is SGHAT and CDR2 is FQNNGV. Written as DNA, the CDR3 is TGTGCCAGCAGCCTCCCCGGGGGGGCCACTGAAGCTTTCTTT. Translated, it gives CASSLPGGATEAFF.

The chain joins TRBV11-3 to TRBJ1-4, with D possibly being TRBD1 (5 bases). Per the germline V gene, CDR1 is SGHNT and CDR2 is YENEEA. This CDR3 has 13 amino acids. The ends were cut back, 2 bases at V and 7 bases at J, with 8 bases in the middle. CDR3 nucleotides: TGTGCCAGCAGCTTAACAGGATCTGAAAAACTGTTTTTT. This encodes CASSLTGSEKLFF.

The chain has TRBV10-3 and TRBJ2-3; possibly TRBD2 for D (6 bases). This CDR3 has 17 amino acids. Germline V gene lookup returns CDR1 ENHRY and CDR2 SYGVKD. The V and J ends lost 4 bases and 0 bases respectively, with 17 bases between them. The CDR3 DNA is TGTGCCATCAGTGGTGGGACTGTGACTGTTAGCACAGATACGCAGTATTTT. Its translation is CAISGGTVTVSTDTQYF.

The chain carries TRBV14 and TRBJ2-5, with TRBD2 as a possible D gene (5 bases). V lost 2 bases and J lost 5, with 12 bases in between. The CDR3 is 14 residues long. Germline V gene sequence: CDR1 SGHDN, CDR2 FVKESK. In DNA, the CDR3 is TGTGCCAGCAGCCAATCTCGGGGTCCGGAGACCCAGTACTTC. Protein sequence: CASSQSRGPETQYF.